This T cell receptor beta chain was sequenced for a study of cytomegalovirus exposure and HLA in healthy donors. Overall study results and limits: Researchers catalogued some 160 TCR beta chains as cytomegalovirus-associated. In vitro, three CMV-associated chains proved specific for CMV antigens.

Generated by immunoSEQ multiplex PCR, the TCRdb table keeps only in-frame clones and is missing some. Of approximately 98,000 clones detected, approximately 85% appear once; the ten largest clones hold 3%. From germline, CDR1 is SNHLY and CDR2 FYNNEI. V shed 6 bases and J 2 bases; nucleotides not matched to a gene: 5. The CDR3 totals 15 residues. Concerning this clone itself: What it recognizes is unknown.

Sequencing used PBMCs. This TCR came from a woman aged 18 to 35 in good health and CMV-seronegative. J is TRBJ1-4 and V is TRBV2; 8 positions agree with TRBD1. The DNA of the CDR3 is TGTGCCAGCAGCGGCGGACAGGGTACTAATGAAAAACTGTTTTTT. This codes for CASSGGQGTNEKLFF. The full variable domain, rest sourced from reference TRBV2 and TRBJ1-4, is EPEVTQTPSHQVTQMGQEVILRCVPISNHLYFYWYRQILGQKVEFLVSFYNNEISEKSEIFDDQFSVERPDGSNFTLKIRSTKLEDSAMYFCASSGGQGTNEKLFFGSGTQLSVL.